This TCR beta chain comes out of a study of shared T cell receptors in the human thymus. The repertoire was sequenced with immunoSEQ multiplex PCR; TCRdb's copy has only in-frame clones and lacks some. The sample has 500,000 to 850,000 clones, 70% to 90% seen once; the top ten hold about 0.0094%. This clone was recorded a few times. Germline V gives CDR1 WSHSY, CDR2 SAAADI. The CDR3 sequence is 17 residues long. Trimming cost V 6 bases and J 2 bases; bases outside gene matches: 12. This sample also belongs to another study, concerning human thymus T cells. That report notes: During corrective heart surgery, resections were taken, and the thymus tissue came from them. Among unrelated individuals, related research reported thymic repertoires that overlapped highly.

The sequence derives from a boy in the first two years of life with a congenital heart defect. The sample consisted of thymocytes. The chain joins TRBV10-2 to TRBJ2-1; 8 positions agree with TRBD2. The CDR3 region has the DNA TGCGCCAGCAGCGGGACCCCGACTAGCGATACCTACAATGAGCAGTTCTTC. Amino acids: CASSGTPTSDTYNEQFF.